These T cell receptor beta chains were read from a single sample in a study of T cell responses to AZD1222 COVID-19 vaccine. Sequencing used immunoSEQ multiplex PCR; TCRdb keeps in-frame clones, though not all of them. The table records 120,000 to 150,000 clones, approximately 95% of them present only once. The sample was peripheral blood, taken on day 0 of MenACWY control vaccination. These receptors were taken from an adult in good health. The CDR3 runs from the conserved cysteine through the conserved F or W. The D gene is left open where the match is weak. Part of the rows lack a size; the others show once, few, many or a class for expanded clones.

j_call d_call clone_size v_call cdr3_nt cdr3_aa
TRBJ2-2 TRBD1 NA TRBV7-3 TGTGCCAGCAGCTCGGGACAGGGGGCCGGGGAGCTGTTTTTT CASSSGQGAGELFF
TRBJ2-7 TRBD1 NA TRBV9 TGTGCCAGCAGCGCTACCTCGGACAGGGGGCACGAGCAGTACTTC CASSATSDRGHEQYF
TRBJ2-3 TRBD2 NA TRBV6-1 TGTGCCAGCAGTGACCGTAGCGGGCGGAGCACAGATACGCAGTATTTT CASSDRSGRSTDTQYF
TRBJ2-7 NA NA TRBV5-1 TGCGCCAGCAGCTTGGTGGGCGGGACCTACGAGCAGTACTTC CASSLVGGTYEQYF
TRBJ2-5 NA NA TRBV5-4 TGTGCCAGCAGCTTGAATACACTACAAGAGACCCAGTACTTC CASSLNTLQETQYF
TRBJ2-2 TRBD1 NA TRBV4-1 TGCGCCAGCAGCCAAGACGGGACAGGGAACACCGGGGAGCTGTTTTTT CASSQDGTGNTGELFF
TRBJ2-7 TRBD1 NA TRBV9 TGTGCCAGCAGCGTCGGGACAGGGATCTCCAACTACGAGCAGTACTTC CASSVGTGISNYEQYF
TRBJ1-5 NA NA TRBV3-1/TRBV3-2 TGTGCCAGCAGCCAAACGGACAACAATCAGCCCCAGCATTTT CASSQTDNNQPQHF
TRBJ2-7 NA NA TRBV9 TGTGCCAGCAGCGTGGCAGGATCGAGCTCCTACGAGCAGTACTTC CASSVAGSSSYEQYF
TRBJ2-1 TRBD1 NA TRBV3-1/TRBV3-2 TGTGCCAGCAGCCAATTCGCAGGGGGCGCTTACAATGAGCAGTTCTTC CASSQFAGGAYNEQFF
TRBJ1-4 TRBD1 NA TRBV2 TGTGCCAGCAGTTTACCTACAGGGGGTTTTCGGGAAAAACTGTTTTTT CASSLPTGGFREKLFF
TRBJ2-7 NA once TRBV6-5 TGTGCCAGCAGTTCAGGGATTTTCGGGGAGCAGTACTTC CASSSGIFGEQYF
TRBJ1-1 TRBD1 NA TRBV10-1 TGCGCCAGCAGTTCGGGACAGGAGAACACTGAAGCTTTCTTT CASSSGQENTEAFF
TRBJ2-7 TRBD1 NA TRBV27 TGTGCCAGCAGTTTAAGGACAGGTAGTCCCTACGAGCAGTACTTC CASSLRTGSPYEQYF
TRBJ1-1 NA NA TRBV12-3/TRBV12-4 TGTGCCAGCAGTTTTCAGAACACTGAAGCTTTCTTT CASSFQNTEAFF
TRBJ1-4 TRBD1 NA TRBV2 TGTGCCAGCAGTGAGCTGACAGGGGGACGGGAAAAACTGTTTTTT CASSELTGGREKLFF
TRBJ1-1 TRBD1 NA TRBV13 TGTGCCAGCAGCTTAGTGGGACAGCTAATGAACACTGAAGCTTTCTTT CASSLVGQLMNTEAFF
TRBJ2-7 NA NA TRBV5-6 TGTGCCAGCAGCTTGTACCTACAGGCCTACGAGCAGTACTTC CASSLYLQAYEQYF
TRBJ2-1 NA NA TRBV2 TGTGCCAGCAGTGGGGCTGAGCAGTTCTTC CASSGAEQFF
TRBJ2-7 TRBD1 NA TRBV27 TGTGCCAGCAGTTTATCCGGGACAGGGGTTTACGAGCAGTACTTC CASSLSGTGVYEQYF
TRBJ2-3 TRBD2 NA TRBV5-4 TGTGCCAGCAGCGCTCTGGGCGGGAGGGCAGATACGCAGTATTTT CASSALGGRADTQYF
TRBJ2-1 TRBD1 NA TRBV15 TGTGCCACCAGCAGACTTCGGGACAGGGGCCCGATGAATGAGCAGTTCTTC CATSRLRDRGPMNEQFF
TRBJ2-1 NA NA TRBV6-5 TGTGCCAGCAGTCCCGTTTCCCCGACCAATGAGCAGTTCTTC CASSPVSPTNEQFF
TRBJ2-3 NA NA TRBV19 TGTGCCAGTAGTATCTACGCCCTCCCCCCTAGCAGGAGCACAGATACGCAGTATTTT CASSIYALPPSRSTDTQYF
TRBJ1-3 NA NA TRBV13 TGTGCCAGCAGCCCGCCCGGGGGAAACACCATATATTTT CASSPPGGNTIYF
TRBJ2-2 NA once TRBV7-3 TGTGCCAGCAGCTTACTCCCCGAACAGGGAGGTTCCGGGGAGCTGTTTTTT CASSLLPEQGGSGELFF
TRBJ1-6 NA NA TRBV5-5 TGTGCCAGCAGCGGGTTAGGCAATTCACCCCTCCACTTT CASSGLGNSPLHF
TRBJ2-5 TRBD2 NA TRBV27 TGTGCCAGCAAAGAGCGGGGGGACTTGGGGACCCAGTACTTC CASKERGDLGTQYF
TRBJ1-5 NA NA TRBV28 TGTGCCAGCAGACCCCCGGGCAGGAGCAATCAGCCCCAGCATTTT CASRPPGRSNQPQHF
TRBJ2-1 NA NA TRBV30 TGTGCCTGGAGTGCCTTATACAATGAGCAGTTCTTC CAWSALYNEQFF
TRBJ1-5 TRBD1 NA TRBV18 TGTGCCAGCTCACAGGACAGGGTGACCAATCAGCCCCAGCATTTT CASSQDRVTNQPQHF
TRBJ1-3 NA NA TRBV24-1 TGTGCCACCAGTGATTCGGGGCTATCTGGAAACACCATATATTTT CATSDSGLSGNTIYF
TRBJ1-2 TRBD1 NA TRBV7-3 TGTGCCAGCAGCTTAGCCCCAGGGGGCCCTGGCTACACCTTC CASSLAPGGPGYTF
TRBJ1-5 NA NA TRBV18 TGTGCCAGCTCAGCCCCGGGGGCGGGGAGCAATCAGCCCCAGCATTTT CASSAPGAGSNQPQHF
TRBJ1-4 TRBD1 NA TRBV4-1 TGCGCCAGCAGCCTGACCGGGACAGTCAATGAAAAACTGTTTTTT CASSLTGTVNEKLFF
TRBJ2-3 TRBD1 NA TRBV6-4 TGTGCCAGCAGTGACTCACAGGGGGCCACAGATACGCAGTATTTT CASSDSQGATDTQYF
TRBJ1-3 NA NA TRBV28 TGTGCCAGCAGGCTCGGGACGGGGCGGAACACCATATATTTT CASRLGTGRNTIYF
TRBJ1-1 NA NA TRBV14 TGTGCCAGCAGCCCCATTACGGTTTTCACTGAAGCTTTCTTT CASSPITVFTEAFF
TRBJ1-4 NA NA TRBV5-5 TGTGCCAGCAGCTTGCAAACAGCAACTAATGAAAAACTGTTTTTT CASSLQTATNEKLFF
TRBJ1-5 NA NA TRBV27 TGTGCCAGCAGCACGGTTGGGGGCAATCAGCCCCAGCATTTT CASSTVGGNQPQHF
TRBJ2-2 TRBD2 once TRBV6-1 TGTGCCAGCAGTGCTTCACTCGGACTAGCGGGAACCGGGGAGCTGTTTTTT CASSASLGLAGTGELFF
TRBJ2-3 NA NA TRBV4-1 TGCGCCAGCAGCCTACAGGGAGAGTTGGATACGCAGTATTTT CASSLQGELDTQYF
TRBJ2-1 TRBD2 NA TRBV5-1 TGCGCCAGCAGCTTGGTAGGGGCTAGCGGGTTGAGCTCCTACAATGAGCAGTTCTTC CASSLVGASGLSSYNEQFF
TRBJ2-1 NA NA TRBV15 TGTGCCACCGCCGTATTGGGGGGATTGTACAATGAGCAGTTCTTC CATAVLGGLYNEQFF
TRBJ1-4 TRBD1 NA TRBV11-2 TGTGCGACCACGGGGACAGGGGGGGAAAAACTGTTTTTT CATTGTGGEKLFF
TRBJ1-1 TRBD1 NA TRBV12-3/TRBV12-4 TGTGCCAGCAGTTTAAGGGGGCCTGAAGCTTTCTTT CASSLRGPEAFF
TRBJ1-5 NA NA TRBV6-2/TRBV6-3 TGTGCCAGCAGTTACTCCCGGTTGTATCAGCCCCAGCATTTT CASSYSRLYQPQHF
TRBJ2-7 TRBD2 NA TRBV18 TGTGCCAGCTCCGACTTGGCGGGAGGCCCCACTGGAGACGAGCAGTACTTC CASSDLAGGPTGDEQYF
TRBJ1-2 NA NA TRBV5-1 TGCGCCAGCAGCTCAAGAACACAGGACCACTATGGCTACACCTTC CASSSRTQDHYGYTF
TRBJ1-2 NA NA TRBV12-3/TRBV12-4 TGTGCCAGCAGTGACAGTTCCAACTATGGCTACACCTTC CASSDSSNYGYTF
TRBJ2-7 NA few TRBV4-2 TGTGCCAGCAGCCAAGACACTAGTCCCTCCTACGAGCAGTACTTC CASSQDTSPSYEQYF
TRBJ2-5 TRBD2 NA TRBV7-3 TGTGCCAGCAGCTTAAGCGGGAGTGGGGCAGAGACCCAGTACTTC CASSLSGSGAETQYF
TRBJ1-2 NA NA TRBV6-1 TGTGCCAGCAGTGAAGTCAGGGAGAGCTATGGCTACACCTTC CASSEVRESYGYTF
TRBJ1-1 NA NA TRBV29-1 TGCAGCGGGAATAGGGCGAACACTGAAGCTTTCTTT CSGNRANTEAFF
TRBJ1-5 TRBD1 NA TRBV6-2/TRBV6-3 TGTGCCAGCAGTTACTCCCGGACAGGAATCAATCAGCCCCAGCATTTT CASSYSRTGINQPQHF
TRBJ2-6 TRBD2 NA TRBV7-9 TGTGCCAGCAGCTTATCGCGGGGGAAGGTTTACTCTGGGGCCAACGTCCTGACTTTC CASSLSRGKVYSGANVLTF
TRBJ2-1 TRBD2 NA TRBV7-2 TGTGCCAGCAGCTTAGCGCTCGGGAGGGGGAATTACAATGAGCAGTTCTTC CASSLALGRGNYNEQFF
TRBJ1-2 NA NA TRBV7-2 TGTGCCAGCAGCTTAGTGCCAAGACAAGGGGGCTACACCTTC CASSLVPRQGGYTF
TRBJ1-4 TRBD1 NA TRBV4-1 TGCGCCAGCAGCCAAGAAACGGGACAGAGAATACCGCATGAAAAACTGTTTTTT CASSQETGQRIPHEKLFF